The 27 T cell receptor beta chains presented below share a single source sample, sequenced in a study of blood T cell repertoires in COVID-19. Profiled with immunoSEQ multiplex PCR; TCRdb holds only in-frame clones, not every one. Among roughly 130,000 clones listed, 90% were seen once. The sequenced material came from peripheral blood. Receptors originate from a man between 60 and 70 years old with COVID-19, enrolled during active disease.

The V and J genes are TRBV12-3 or TRBV12-4 and TRBJ1-2, with D tentatively TRBD1 (5 bases). V gave up 6 bases and J gave up 6 bases, with 14 bases separating them. This CDR3 spans 13 amino acids. The CDR3 nucleotides read TGTGCCAGCAGACCCGGACACTCAGATGGCTACACCTTC. Protein sequence: CASRPGHSDGYTF.

The chain links TRBV7-9 to TRBJ2-1, with a weak D call TRBD2 (5 bases). CDR1 and CDR2 from the germline V gene are SEHNR and FQNEAQ (reference sequence). The V end lost 4 bases, the J end lost 0 bases, and 10 bases lay between the germline ends. The CDR3 is 15 residues long. CDR3 sequence: CASSSSSRSYNEQFF. Here the CDR3 DNA reads TGTGCCAGCAGCTCATCTAGCCGCTCCTACAATGAGCAGTTCTTC. Supplemented by reference TRBV7-9 and TRBJ2-1, the full variable domain reads DTGVSQNPRHKITKRGQNVTFRCDPISEHNRLYWYRQTLGQGPEFLTYFQNEAQLEKSRLLSDRFSAERPKGSFSTLEIQRTEQGDSAMYLCASSSSSRSYNEQFFGPGTRLTVL.

The rearrangement links TRBV11-2 to TRBJ1-3, with TRBD1 as a possible D gene (6 bases). This CDR3 has 14 residues. Germline-derived CDR1 and CDR2 are SGHAT and FQNNGV. With 4 bases removed from V and 5 bases from J, the gap between germline ends came to 12 bases. This CDR3 reads CASSWTAVRNTIYF. CDR3 in DNA: TGTGCCAGCAGCTGGACAGCCGTGCGAAACACCATATATTTT.

The chain has TRBV7-3 and TRBJ1-2, with D possibly matching TRBD1 (5 bases). V was trimmed by 5 bases and J by 1 base, leaving 8 bases between them. The CDR3 sequence is 13 residues long. CDR1 SGHTA and CDR2 FQGTGA come from the germline V gene. CDR3 coding DNA: TGTGCCAGCAGCCCCGACAGTAACTATGGCTACACCTTC. This codes for CASSPDSNYGYTF.

The chain carries TRBV4-1 and TRBJ1-4; D ambiguous. Germline CDR1 and CDR2: MGHRA and YSYEKL. V lost 1 base, J lost 5 bases, and 5 bases lay in between. The CDR3 is 13 amino acids. As DNA, the CDR3 is TGCGCCAGCAGCCAAGCTGTAAATGAAAAACTGTTTTTT. Translation gives CASSQAVNEKLFF.

V usage is TRBV5-1 and J usage is TRBJ2-2; D remains ambiguous. The germline V and J ends were trimmed by 0 bases and 0 bases, with 12 bases remaining between them. Looked up from germline, CDR1 is SGHRS and CDR2 is YFSETQ. This CDR3 region has 17 residues. CDR3 DNA: TGCGCCAGCAGCTTGGCCGCGAACCTCGCGAACACCGGGGAGCTGTTTTTT. Translated, it gives CASSLAANLANTGELFF.

V and J are TRBV27 and TRBJ1-2; 8 nucleotides line up with TRBD1. The V gene's germline CDR1 is MNHEY and CDR2 SMNVEV (reference sequence). The CDR3 consists of 12 residues. Germline trimming cut 6 bases from V and 8 bases from J; bases unmatched to any gene: 5. CDR3 in amino acids: CASSDRGGGYTF. CDR3 bases: TGTGCCAGCAGCGACAGGGGAGGGGGCTACACCTTC.

The rearrangement uses TRBV3-1 (or the pseudogene TRBV3-2) and TRBJ2-1; D is undetermined. The germline V gene encodes CDR1 LGHDT and CDR2 YNNKEL (reference sequence). Trimming took off 0 bases at V and 7 bases at J, with 10 bases between the two ends. CDR3 length equals 14 residues. CDR3 protein: CASSQEPSANEQFF. The CDR3 DNA reads TGTGCCAGCAGCCAAGAGCCTAGTGCTAATGAGCAGTTCTTC.

The V and J genes are TRBV2 and TRBJ2-1, with D perhaps matching TRBD1 (5 bases). V dropped 4 bases and J dropped 8 bases, with 15 bases sitting between them. The V gene's germline CDR1 is SNHLY and CDR2 FYNNEI. The CDR3 loop spans 14 amino acids. The CDR3 DNA reads as TGTGCCAGCAGTGTTAGCCAGGGTGAGGATGAGCAGTTCTTC. This sequence encodes CASSVSQGEDEQFF. The full variable domain, with the rest looked up from reference TRBV2 and TRBJ2-1, is EPEVTQTPSHQVTQMGQEVILRCVPISNHLYFYWYRQILGQKVEFLVSFYNNEISEKSEIFDDQFSVERPDGSNFTLKIRSTKLEDSAMYFCASSVSQGEDEQFFGPGTRLTVL.

This clone appeared a single time. The V gene is TRBV11-2, the J gene TRBJ2-3; 13 nucleotides agree with TRBD2. The germline V gene has CDR1 SGHAT and CDR2 FQNNGV. V lost 5 bases, J lost 4 bases, and 6 bases stayed unmatched. The CDR3 is 16 residues long. CDR3 amino acids: CASSPQLAGGPDTQYF. For the CDR3, the DNA is TGTGCCAGCAGCCCCCAACTAGCGGGAGGGCCAGATACGCAGTATTTT.

The J gene is TRBJ1-2, the V gene TRBV10-2; unclear D gene. The CDR3 spans 14 residues. Germline lookup yields CDR1 WSHSY and CDR2 SAAADI. V gave up 5 bases and J gave up 8 bases, with 18 bases separating them. Written as DNA, the CDR3 is TGCGCCAGCAGTATGGGCAGCCATTGGCTGGGCTACACCTTC. It is translated as CASSMGSHWLGYTF.

The gene calls are TRBV7-9 and TRBJ1-1; no firm D call. Germline V gene data show CDR1 as SEHNR and CDR2 as FQNEAQ (reference sequence). This CDR3 is 12 amino acids long. V shed 4 bases and J shed 4 bases, with 7 bases lying between them. The CDR3 sequence: CASSYLVTEAFF. The CDR3 DNA reads as TGTGCCAGCAGCTATCTAGTCACTGAAGCTTTCTTT.

The rearrangement uses TRBV19 and TRBJ2-3, with D maybe TRBD2 (5 bases). Germline V lookup: CDR1 LNHDA, CDR2 SQIVND (reference sequence). CDR3 length: 15 residues. Trimming shortened V by 4 bases and J by 2 bases, and 13 bases separated the two germline ends. CDR3 region: CASSTDPSTTDTQYF. CDR3 nucleotides: TGTGCCAGTAGTACCGACCCTAGCACCACAGATACGCAGTATTTT.

The rearrangement uses TRBV6-5 and TRBJ2-5; 11 bases map to TRBD2. CDR1 is MNHEY and CDR2 is SVGAGI in the germline V gene. The CDR3 contains 16 residues. V shed 4 bases and J 2 bases; nucleotides not matched to a gene: 6. The CDR3 sequence: CASSFLGTSGQETQYF. The CDR3, as DNA: TGTGCCAGCAGTTTTCTAGGGACTAGCGGTCAAGAGACCCAGTACTTC.

This chain connects TRBV5-1 to TRBJ2-2; 11 positions match TRBD2. Per the germline V gene, CDR1 is SGHRS and CDR2 is YFSETQ. The V segment lost 4 bases and the J segment 7 bases; nucleotides outside the gene matches: 3. The CDR3 consists of 14 residues. The chain's CDR3 is CASSEGLAVGELFF. The CDR3 coding sequence is TGCGCCAGCAGCGAGGGACTAGCGGTCGGGGAGCTGTTTTTT.

The rearrangement joins TRBV28 to TRBJ1-4; D unresolved. This CDR3 is 14 amino acids long. Trimming removed 3 bases from V and 6 bases from J, with 11 bases in between. The germline V gene has CDR1 MDHEN and CDR2 SYDVKM. CDR3 DNA: TGTGCCAGCAGTTTTGGTCCTAATCATGAAAAACTGTTTTTT. Amino acid sequence: CASSFGPNHEKLFF.

This chain links TRBV4-1 with TRBJ2-4, with D uncertain. Germline V gene data show CDR1 as MGHRA and CDR2 as YSYEKL. The CDR3 covers 11 residues. Trimming took 3 bases from V and 6 from J, leaving 3 bases between them. Here the CDR3 reads CASSHGNIQYF. The CDR3 coding sequence is TGCGCCAGCAGCCACGGAAACATTCAGTACTTC.

V is TRBV6-5 and J is TRBJ1-1; TRBD1 agrees at 9 bases. With V trimmed by 7 bases and J by 3 bases, 9 bases remained unmatched. Germline assignment: CDR1 MNHEY and CDR2 SVGAGI. The CDR3 length is 15 residues. This CDR3 reads CASIPQTGGDTEAFF. CDR3 DNA sequence: TGTGCCAGCATACCCCAGACAGGGGGGGACACTGAAGCTTTCTTT.

This chain links TRBV4-3 with TRBJ1-1; unclear D gene. The V gene lost 3 bases and the J gene lost 0 bases, with 8 bases spanning the gap. This CDR3 comprises 14 residues. Germline V gene lookup returns CDR1 LGHNA and CDR2 YSLEER. The CDR3 bases are TGCGCCAGCAGCCAGTCTACAGTGAACACTGAAGCTTTCTTT. Protein product: CASSQSTVNTEAFF.

This clone was seen once. DNA for the CDR3: TGTGCCAGCTCACCCTACACTAGCAAGGGGGAGACCCAGTACTTC. This gives the protein CASSPYTSKGETQYF. The gene calls are TRBV18 and TRBJ2-5; possible D gene TRBD2, 6 bases. V lost 3 bases, J lost 5 bases, and 16 bases lay in between. The CDR3 is 15 residues long. CDR1 is KGHSH and CDR2 is LQKENI in the germline V gene.

The J gene is TRBJ1-1, the V gene TRBV5-1; D is perhaps TRBD1 (6 bases). This CDR3 spans 15 amino acids. V lost 4 bases and J 1 base, leaving 14 bases between the germline ends. CDR1 is SGHRS, CDR2 YFSETQ, per germline. The CDR3 DNA is TGCGCCAGCAGCGGGGGCCTGGGTGGGAACACTGAAGCTTTCTTT. This sequence encodes CASSGGLGGNTEAFF.

The chain combines TRBV5-6 with TRBJ2-5; D gene ambiguous. V shed 2 bases and J shed 4 bases, with 21 bases lying between them. The CDR3 covers 17 residues. Germline values: CDR1 SGHDT, CDR2 YYEEEE. CDR3 sequence: CASSFVFREDSGETQYF. In nucleotides, the CDR3 is TGTGCCAGCAGCTTCGTCTTTCGTGAAGATTCAGGAGAGACCCAGTACTTC.

The rearrangement joins TRBV7-2 to TRBJ1-1; D possibly corresponds to TRBD1 (5 bases). Germline values: CDR1 SGHTA, CDR2 FQGNSA. V was pared by 5 bases and J by 1 base, with 8 bases between. The CDR3 length is 13 residues. The CDR3 spells CASSDGGNTEAFF. The CDR3 DNA is TGTGCCAGCAGCGACGGGGGGAACACTGAAGCTTTCTTT.

The chain joins TRBV4-1 to TRBJ2-3; 9 positions match TRBD2. This CDR3 has 18 amino acids. Trimming at V came to 0 bases and at J to 4 bases, leaving 11 bases not matched to a gene. Germline values: CDR1 MGHRA, CDR2 YSYEKL. The CDR3 spells CASSQDRSGRRGADTQYF. DNA for the CDR3: TGCGCCAGCAGCCAAGACAGGAGCGGGAGGAGGGGAGCAGATACGCAGTATTTT.

The sample holds a few counts of this clone. The J gene is TRBJ2-7, the V gene TRBV10-2, with 9 bases that match TRBD2. CDR3 size: 15 residues. CDR1 is WSHSY and CDR2 is SAAADI in the germline V gene. The J segment lost 6 bases and the V segment lost 5 bases, leaving 11 bases of the junction unmatched. CDR3 residues: CASSSLAGVIGEQYF. The CDR3 DNA is TGCGCCAGCAGTAGTTTAGCGGGAGTAATCGGCGAGCAGTACTTC.

DNA for the CDR3: TGTGCCAGCAGCCCGGTGGGCCTTTCCAGCGGGAGAAATGAGCAGTTCTTC. It encodes CASSPVGLSSGRNEQFF. V gene TRBV9 combines with J gene TRBJ2-1; 8 bases map to TRBD2. The CDR3 is 17 residues long. Germline CDR1 and CDR2: SGDLS and YYNGEE. Trimming took 4 bases from V and 7 from J; bases not matched to a gene: 16. The complete variable domain, with remaining parts taken from reference TRBV9 and TRBJ2-1, reads DSGVTQTPKHLITATGQRVTLRCSPRSGDLSVYWYQQSLDQGLQFLIQYYNGEERAKGNILERFSAQQFPDLHSELNLSSLELGDSALYFCASSPVGLSSGRNEQFFGPGTRLTVL.

This clone was seen a single time. This CDR3 reads CASSRDSSYEQYF. The CDR3 nucleotides are TGTGCCAGCAGTCGGGACTCCTCCTACGAGCAGTACTTC. The J gene is TRBJ2-7, the V gene TRBV2, with D maybe TRBD2 (6 bases). Trimming removed 5 bases from V and 0 bases from J, with 8 bases in between. The length of the CDR3 is 13 residues. Germline CDR1 SNHLY, CDR2 FYNNEI.